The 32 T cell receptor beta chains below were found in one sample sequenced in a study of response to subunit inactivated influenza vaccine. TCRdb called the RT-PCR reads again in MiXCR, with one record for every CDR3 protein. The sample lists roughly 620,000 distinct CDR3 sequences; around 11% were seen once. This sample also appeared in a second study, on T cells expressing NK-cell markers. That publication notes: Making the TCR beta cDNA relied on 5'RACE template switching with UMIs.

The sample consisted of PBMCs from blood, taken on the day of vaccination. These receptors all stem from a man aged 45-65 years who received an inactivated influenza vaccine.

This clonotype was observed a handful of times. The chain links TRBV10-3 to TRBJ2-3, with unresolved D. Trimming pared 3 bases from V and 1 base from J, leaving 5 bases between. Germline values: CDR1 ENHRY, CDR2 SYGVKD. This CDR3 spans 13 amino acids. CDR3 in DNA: TGTGCCATCAGTGACAGAGGCACAGATACGCAGTATTTT. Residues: CAISDRGTDTQYF.

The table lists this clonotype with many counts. The CDR3 protein is CASSQQPTSTLADTQYF. The DNA of the CDR3 is TGCGCCAGCAGCCAACAACCGACTAGTACTCTGGCAGATACGCAGTATTTT. The genes are TRBV5-1 and TRBJ2-3; D might be TRBD2 (6 bases). The CDR3 is 17 residues long. Germline V lookup: CDR1 SGHRS, CDR2 YFSETQ. Trimming left V 4 bases short and J 4 bases short, with 22 bases between.

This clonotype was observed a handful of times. Here the CDR3 reads CASSLALSAKETQYF. CDR3 nucleotide sequence: TGTGCCAGCAGTTTAGCATTGTCAGCCAAAGAGACCCAGTACTTC. The chain couples TRBV12-3 or TRBV12-4 to TRBJ2-5; D is uncertain. Trimming cost V 0 bases and J 3 bases, with 11 bases left between them. This CDR3 is 15 amino acids long.

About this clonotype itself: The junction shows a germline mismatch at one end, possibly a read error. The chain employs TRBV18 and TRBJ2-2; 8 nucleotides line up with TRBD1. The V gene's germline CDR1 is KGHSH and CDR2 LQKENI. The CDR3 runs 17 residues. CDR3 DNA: TGTGTCAGCTCACCACTGCCAGGGGGCGTAGAAACCGGGGAGCTGTTTTTT. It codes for CVSSPLPGGVETGELFF.

Here the CDR3 reads CSARAPDTQYF. The CDR3 DNA follows: TGCAGTGCTAGAGCCCCAGATACGCAGTATTTT. The genes are TRBV20-1 and TRBJ2-3; no definite D call. Germline CDR1 reads DFQATT; CDR2 reads SNEGSKA (reference sequence). The CDR3 is made up of 11 amino acids. Trimming removed 1 base at V and 4 bases at J, with 3 bases between.

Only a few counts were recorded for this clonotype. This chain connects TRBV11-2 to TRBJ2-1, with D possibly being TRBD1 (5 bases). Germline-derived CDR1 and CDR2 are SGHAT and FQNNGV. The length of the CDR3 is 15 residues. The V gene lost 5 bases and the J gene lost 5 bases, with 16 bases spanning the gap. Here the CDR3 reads CASSPTRVVNNEQFF. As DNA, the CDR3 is TGTGCCAGCAGCCCCACCAGGGTTGTCAACAATGAGCAGTTCTTC.

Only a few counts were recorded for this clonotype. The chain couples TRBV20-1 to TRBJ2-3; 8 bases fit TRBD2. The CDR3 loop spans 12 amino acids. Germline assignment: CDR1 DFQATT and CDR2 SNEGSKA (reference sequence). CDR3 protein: CSGGAGADTQYF. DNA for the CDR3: TGCAGCGGGGGGGCCGGGGCAGATACGCAGTATTTT.

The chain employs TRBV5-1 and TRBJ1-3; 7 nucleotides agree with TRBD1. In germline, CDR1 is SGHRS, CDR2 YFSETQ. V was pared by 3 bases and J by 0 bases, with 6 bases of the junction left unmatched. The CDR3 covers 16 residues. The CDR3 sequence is CASSWGTASSGNTIYF. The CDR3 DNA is TGCGCCAGCAGCTGGGGGACAGCGAGCTCTGGAAACACCATATATTTT.

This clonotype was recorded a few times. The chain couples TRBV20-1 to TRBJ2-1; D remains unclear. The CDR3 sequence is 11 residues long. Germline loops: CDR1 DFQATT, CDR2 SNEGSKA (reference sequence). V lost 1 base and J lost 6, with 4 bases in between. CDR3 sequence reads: CSARGSNEQFF. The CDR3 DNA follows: TGCAGTGCTAGAGGTAGCAATGAGCAGTTCTTC.

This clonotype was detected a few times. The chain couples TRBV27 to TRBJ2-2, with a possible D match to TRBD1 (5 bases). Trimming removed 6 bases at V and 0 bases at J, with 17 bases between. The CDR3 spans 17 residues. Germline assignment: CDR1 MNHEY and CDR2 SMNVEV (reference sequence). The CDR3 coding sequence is TGTGCCAGCAGCCCCCTAGGGGTCAGTACGAACACCGGGGAGCTGTTTTTT. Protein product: CASSPLGVSTNTGELFF.

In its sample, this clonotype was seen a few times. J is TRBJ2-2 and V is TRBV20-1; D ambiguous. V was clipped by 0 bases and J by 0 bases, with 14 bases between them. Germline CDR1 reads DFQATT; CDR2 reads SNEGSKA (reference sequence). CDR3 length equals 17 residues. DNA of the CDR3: TGCAGTGCTAGAGATTTACGGCCCCCCTCGAACACCGGGGAGCTGTTTTTT. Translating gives CSARDLRPPSNTGELFF.

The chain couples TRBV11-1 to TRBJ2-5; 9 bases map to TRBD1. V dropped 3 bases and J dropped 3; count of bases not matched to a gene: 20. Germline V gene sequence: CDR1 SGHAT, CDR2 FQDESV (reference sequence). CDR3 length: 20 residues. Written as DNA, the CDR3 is TGTGCCAGCAGCTTCTCGTCCTTACAGGGGGCACGGGGGTGGGAAGAGACCCAGTACTTC. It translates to CASSFSSLQGARGWEETQYF. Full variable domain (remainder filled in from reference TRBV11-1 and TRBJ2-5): EAEVAQSPRYKITEKSQAVAFWCDPISGHATLYWYRQILGQGPELLVQFQDESVVDDSQLPKDRFSAERLKGVDSTLKIQPAELGDSAMYLCASSFSSLQGARGWEETQYFGPGTRLLVL.

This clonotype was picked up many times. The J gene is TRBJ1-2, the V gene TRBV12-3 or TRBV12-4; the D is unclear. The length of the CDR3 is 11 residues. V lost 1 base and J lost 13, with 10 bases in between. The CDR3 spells CASSLVPGSTF. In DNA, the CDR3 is TGTGCCAGCAGTTTAGTCCCTGGATCCACCTTC.

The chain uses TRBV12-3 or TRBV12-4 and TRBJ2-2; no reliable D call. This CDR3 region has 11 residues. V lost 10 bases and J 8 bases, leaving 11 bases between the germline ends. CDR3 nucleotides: TGTGCCAACACTATCTGGGGGGAGCTGTTTTTT. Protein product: CANTIWGELFF.

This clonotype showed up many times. The CDR3 loop reads CSAESVSTDTQYF. The CDR3 bases are TGCAGTGCTGAAAGCGTATCCACAGATACGCAGTATTTT. The chain is built from TRBV20-1 and TRBJ2-3; the D is unclear. The CDR3 runs to 13 residues. The ends were cut back, 5 bases at V and 2 bases at J, with 11 bases in the middle. CDR1 is DFQATT, CDR2 SNEGSKA, per germline (reference sequence).

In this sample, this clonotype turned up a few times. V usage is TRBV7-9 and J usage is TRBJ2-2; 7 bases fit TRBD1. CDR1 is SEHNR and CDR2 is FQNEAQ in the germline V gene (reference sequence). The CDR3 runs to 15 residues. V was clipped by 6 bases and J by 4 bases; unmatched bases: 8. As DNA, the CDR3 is TGTGCCAGCAGGCCTACAGGGGCGGCCACCGGGGAGCTGTTTTTT. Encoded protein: CASRPTGAATGELFF.

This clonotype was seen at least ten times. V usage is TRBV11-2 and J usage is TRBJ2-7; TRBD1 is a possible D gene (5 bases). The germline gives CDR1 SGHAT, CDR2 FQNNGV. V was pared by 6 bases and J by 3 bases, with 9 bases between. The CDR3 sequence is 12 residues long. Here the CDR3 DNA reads TGTGCCAGCAGACCCGACAGCTACGAGCAGTACTTC. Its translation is CASRPDSYEQYF.

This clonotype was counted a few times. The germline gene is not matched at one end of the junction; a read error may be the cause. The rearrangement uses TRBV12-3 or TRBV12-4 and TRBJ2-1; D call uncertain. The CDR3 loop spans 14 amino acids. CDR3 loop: CASSLKGGEAMRKF. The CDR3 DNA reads TGTGCCAGCAGTTTAAAGGGTGGGGAAGCGATGCGGAAGTTC.

CDR3 nucleotide sequence: TGCGCCAGCAGCTTGACAGGGACTGAAAAACTGTTTTTT. This sequence encodes CASSLTGTEKLFF. The chain links TRBV5-1 to TRBJ1-4; D possibly corresponds to TRBD1 (6 bases). CDR3 length: 13 amino acids. Trimming left V 1 base short and J 7 bases short, with 8 bases between. Germline V CDR1 and CDR2: SGHRS, YFSETQ.

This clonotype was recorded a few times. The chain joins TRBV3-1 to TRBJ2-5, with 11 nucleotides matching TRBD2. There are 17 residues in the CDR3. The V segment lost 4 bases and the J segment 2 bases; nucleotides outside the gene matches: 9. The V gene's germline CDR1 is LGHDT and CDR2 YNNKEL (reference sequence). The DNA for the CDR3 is TGTGCCAGCAGCCGCGACCGGGGACTAGCGGATCAAGAGACCCAGTACTTC. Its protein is CASSRDRGLADQETQYF.

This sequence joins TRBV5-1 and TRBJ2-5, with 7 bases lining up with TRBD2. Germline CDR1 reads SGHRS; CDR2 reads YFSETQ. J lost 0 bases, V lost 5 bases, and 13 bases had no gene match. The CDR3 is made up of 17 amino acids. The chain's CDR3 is CASRTGGRGLYQETQYF. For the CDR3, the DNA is TGCGCCAGCAGAACGGGGGGAAGGGGTCTGTACCAAGAGACCCAGTACTTC. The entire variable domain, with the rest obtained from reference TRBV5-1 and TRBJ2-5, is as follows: KAGVTQTPRYLIKTRGQQVTLSCSPISGHRSVSWYQQTPGQGLQFLFEYFSETQRNKGNFPGRFSGRQFSNSRSEMNVSTLELGDSALYLCASRTGGRGLYQETQYFGPGTRLLVL.

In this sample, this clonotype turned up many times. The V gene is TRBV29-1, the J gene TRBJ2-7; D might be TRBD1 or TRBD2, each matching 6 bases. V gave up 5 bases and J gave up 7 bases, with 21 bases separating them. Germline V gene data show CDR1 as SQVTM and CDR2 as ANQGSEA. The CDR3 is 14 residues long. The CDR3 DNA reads TGCAGCGTTACCAGGGGACTTCTCCTGGGGGAGCAGTACTTC. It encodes CSVTRGLLLGEQYF.

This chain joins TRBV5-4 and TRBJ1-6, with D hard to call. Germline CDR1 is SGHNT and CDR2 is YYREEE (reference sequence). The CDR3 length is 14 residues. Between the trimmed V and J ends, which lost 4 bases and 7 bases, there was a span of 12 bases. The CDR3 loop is CASSSYRQNSPLHF. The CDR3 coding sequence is TGTGCCAGCAGCAGCTACCGTCAGAATTCACCCCTCCACTTT.

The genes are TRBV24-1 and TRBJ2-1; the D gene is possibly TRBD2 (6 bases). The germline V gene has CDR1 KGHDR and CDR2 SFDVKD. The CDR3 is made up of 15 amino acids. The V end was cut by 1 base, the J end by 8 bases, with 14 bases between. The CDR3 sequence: CATSDFTTSFHEQFF. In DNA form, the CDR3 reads TGTGCCACCAGTGATTTTACGACTAGTTTCCATGAGCAGTTCTTC.

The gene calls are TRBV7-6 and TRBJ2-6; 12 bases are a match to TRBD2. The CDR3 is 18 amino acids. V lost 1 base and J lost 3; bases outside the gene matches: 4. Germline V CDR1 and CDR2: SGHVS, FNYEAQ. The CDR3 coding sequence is TGTGCCAGCAGCTTAGGACTAGCGGGAGAGCTTGGGGCCAACGTCCTGACTTTC. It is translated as CASSLGLAGELGANVLTF. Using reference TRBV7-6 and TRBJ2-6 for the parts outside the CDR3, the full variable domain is GAGVSQSPRYKVTKRGQDVALRCDPISGHVSLYWYRQALGQGPEFLTYFNYEAQQDKSGLPNDRFSAERPEGSISTLTIQRTEQRDSAMYRCASSLGLAGELGANVLTFGAGSRLTVL.

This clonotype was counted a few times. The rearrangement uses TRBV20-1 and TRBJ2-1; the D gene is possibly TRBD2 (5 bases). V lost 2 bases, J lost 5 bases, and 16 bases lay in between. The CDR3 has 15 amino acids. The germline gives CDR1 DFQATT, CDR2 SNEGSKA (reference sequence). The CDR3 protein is CSARQHWEPDNEQFF. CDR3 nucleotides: TGCAGTGCTAGACAACACTGGGAGCCTGACAATGAGCAGTTCTTC.

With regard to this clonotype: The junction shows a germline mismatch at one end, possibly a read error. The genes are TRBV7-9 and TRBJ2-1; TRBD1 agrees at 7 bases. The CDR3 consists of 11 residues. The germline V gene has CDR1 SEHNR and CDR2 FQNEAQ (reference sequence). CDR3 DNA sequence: TGTGCCAGCAGCCCGAGACAGGGCTCAATCTTC. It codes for CASSPRQGSIF.

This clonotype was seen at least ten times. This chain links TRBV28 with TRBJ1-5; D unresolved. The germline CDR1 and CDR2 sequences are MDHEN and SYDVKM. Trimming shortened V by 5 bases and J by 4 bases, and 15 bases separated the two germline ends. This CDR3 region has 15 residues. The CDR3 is CASSENGALNQPQHF. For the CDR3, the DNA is TGTGCCAGCAGTGAAAATGGCGCACTGAATCAGCCCCAGCATTTT.

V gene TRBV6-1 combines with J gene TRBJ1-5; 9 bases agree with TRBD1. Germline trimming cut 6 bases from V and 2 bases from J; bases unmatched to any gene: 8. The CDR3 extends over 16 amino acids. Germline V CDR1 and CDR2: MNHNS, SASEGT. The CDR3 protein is CASSRTGATGNQPQHF. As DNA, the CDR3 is TGTGCCAGCAGCCGGACAGGGGCCACTGGCAATCAGCCCCAGCATTTT.

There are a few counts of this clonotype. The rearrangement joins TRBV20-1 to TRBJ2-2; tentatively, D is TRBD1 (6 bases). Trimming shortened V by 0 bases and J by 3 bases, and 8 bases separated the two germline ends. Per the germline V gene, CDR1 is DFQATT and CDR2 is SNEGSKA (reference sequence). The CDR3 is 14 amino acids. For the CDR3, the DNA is TGCAGTGCTAGAGAAACAGGGCACACCGGGGAGCTGTTTTTT. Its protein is CSARETGHTGELFF.

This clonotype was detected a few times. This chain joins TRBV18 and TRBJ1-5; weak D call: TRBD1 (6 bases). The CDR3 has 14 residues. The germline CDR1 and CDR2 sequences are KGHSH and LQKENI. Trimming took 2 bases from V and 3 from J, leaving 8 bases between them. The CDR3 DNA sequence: TGTGCCAGCTCACCAACAGGGCCCAATCAGCCCCAGCATTTT. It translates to CASSPTGPNQPQHF.

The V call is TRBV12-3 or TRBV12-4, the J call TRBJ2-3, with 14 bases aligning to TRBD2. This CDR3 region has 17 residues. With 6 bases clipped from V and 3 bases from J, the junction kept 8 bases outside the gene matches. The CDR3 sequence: CASSSTSGRARTDTQYF. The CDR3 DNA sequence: TGTGCCAGCAGCTCGACTAGCGGGAGGGCTAGAACAGATACGCAGTATTTT.